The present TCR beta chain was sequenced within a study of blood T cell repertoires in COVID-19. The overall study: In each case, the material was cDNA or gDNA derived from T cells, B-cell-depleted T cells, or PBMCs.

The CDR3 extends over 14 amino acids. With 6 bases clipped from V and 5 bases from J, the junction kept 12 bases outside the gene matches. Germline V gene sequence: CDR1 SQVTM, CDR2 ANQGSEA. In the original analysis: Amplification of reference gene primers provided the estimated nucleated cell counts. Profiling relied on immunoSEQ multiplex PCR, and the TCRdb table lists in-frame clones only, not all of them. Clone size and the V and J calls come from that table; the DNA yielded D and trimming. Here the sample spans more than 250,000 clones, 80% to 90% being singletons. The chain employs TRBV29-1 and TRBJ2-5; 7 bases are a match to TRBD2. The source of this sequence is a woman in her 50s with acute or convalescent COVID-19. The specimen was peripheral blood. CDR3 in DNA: TGCAGCGTCCCGTGGGGCGGGAGTCGGGAGACCCAGTACTTC. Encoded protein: CSVPWGGSRETQYF.